What follows are 21 T cell receptor beta chains derived from one specimen sequenced in a study of cytomegalovirus exposure and HLA in healthy donors (dated by TCRdb to about 2017). Receptors were amplified or captured by the immunoSEQ multiplex PCR assay. For the multiplex PCR, a mixture combining 60 forward primers for TCR Vbeta segments and 13 reverse primers for TCR Jbeta segments was used. TCRdb provides this immuneACCESS table in a form limited to in-frame rearrangements. Some clones are lacking; in checked studies, under half of them reflect an unresolved V gene, and why the rest are absent is not known. Across this sample there are about 200,000 clones, with 86% seen only once. The ten largest make up less than 0.4% of the sample. The sample was PBMCs. The receptors here all came from a woman in her twenties or thirties in good health and CMV-seronegative.

This clone has just a few counts. V usage is TRBV6-4 and J usage is TRBJ2-5; 8 bases align to TRBD2. The CDR3 contains 18 residues. J gave up 2 bases and V 7 bases, and 18 bases lay outside the gene matches. The germline V gene has CDR1 MRHNA and CDR2 SNTAGT. The CDR3 DNA is TGTGCCAGCACCCTCCCTCGATACGAGGCGGGGGGACAAGAGACCCAGTACTTC. Its protein product is CASTLPRYEAGGQETQYF.

The V gene is TRBV11-2, the J gene TRBJ1-2; D is unclear. The CDR3 is made up of 16 amino acids. Trimming shortened V by 7 bases and J by 4 bases, and 22 bases separated the two germline ends. From germline, CDR1 is SGHAT and CDR2 FQNNGV. The chain's CDR3 is CASTNRRRLVGYGYTF. In DNA form, the CDR3 reads TGTGCCAGCACAAACCGACGGAGACTTGTTGGCTATGGCTACACCTTC.

The chain is built from TRBV6-1 and TRBJ1-1, with D possibly being TRBD1 (6 bases). CDR1 and CDR2 (germline): MNHNS, SASEGT. With 5 bases removed from V and 7 bases from J, the gap between germline ends came to 14 bases. The CDR3 extends over 13 amino acids. CDR3 coding DNA: TGTGCCAGCAGTTATTCAGGGGCGGGTGAAGCTTTCTTT. Protein sequence: CASSYSGAGEAFF.

V gene TRBV5-6 combines with J gene TRBJ1-4; TRBD1 matches 7 bases. The CDR3 is 14 amino acids. The trim removed 4 bases at V and 5 bases at J, leaving 5 bases unmatched. Germline V gene lookup returns CDR1 SGHDT and CDR2 YYEEEE. The CDR3, as DNA: TGTGCCAGCAGCAAATTGACAGGGAATGAAAAACTGTTTTTT. It codes for CASSKLTGNEKLFF.

The V gene is TRBV5-1, the J gene TRBJ2-1; 11 bases are a match to TRBD2. CDR3 length: 14 residues. V shed 4 bases, J shed 9 bases, and the junction held 6 bases outside the gene matches. In germline, CDR1 is SGHRS, CDR2 YFSETQ. The CDR3: CASSVTSGSSEQFF. The CDR3, as DNA: TGCGCCAGCAGCGTCACTAGCGGGAGTAGTGAGCAGTTCTTC. Using reference TRBV5-1 and TRBJ2-1 for the parts outside the CDR3, the full variable domain is KAGVTQTPRYLIKTRGQQVTLSCSPISGHRSVSWYQQTPGQGLQFLFEYFSETQRNKGNFPGRFSGRQFSNSRSEMNVSTLELGDSALYLCASSVTSGSSEQFFGPGTRLTVL.

This clone was counted once. The chain has TRBV5-6 and TRBJ2-5; 9 bases are a match to TRBD1. The J call may be wrong; the DNA end is better matched by TRBJ2-7. This CDR3 contains 14 residues. From germline, CDR1 is SGHDT and CDR2 YYEEEE. Here the CDR3 reads CASTFGQGSYEQYF. CDR3 nucleotides: TGTGCCAGCACCTTCGGACAGGGGTCCTACGAGCAGTACTTC.

The chain employs TRBV10-3 and TRBJ2-6, with TRBD1 identical over 10 bases. The V gene's germline CDR1 is ENHRY and CDR2 SYGVKD. The CDR3 length is 17 residues. V was pared by 0 bases and J by 1 base, with 0 bases of the junction left unmatched. The CDR3 region is CAISESGQGSGANVLTF. CDR3 DNA: TGTGCCATCAGTGAGTCGGGACAGGGGTCTGGGGCCAACGTCCTGACTTTC.

The J gene is TRBJ2-1, the V gene TRBV19; a possible D gene is TRBD2 (5 bases). The CDR3 contains 13 residues. V gave up 4 bases and J gave up 6 bases, with 10 bases separating them. The V gene's germline CDR1 is LNHDA and CDR2 SQIVND (reference sequence). CDR3 coding DNA: TGTGCCAGTAGTAAGCGGTTTGGCAATGAGCAGTTCTTC. Its translation is CASSKRFGNEQFF.

Worth noting for this clone: Other DNA sequences of this sample code for an identical CDR3. This chain connects TRBV5-1 to TRBJ2-2; 7 bases are a match to TRBD1. This CDR3 has 16 amino acids. Germline values: CDR1 SGHRS, CDR2 YFSETQ. After removal of 3 bases from V and 0 bases from J, the junction contained 5 bases not matched to a gene. The DNA of the CDR3 is TGCGCCAGCAGCTCACGACAGGGTGCGAACACCGGGGAGCTGTTTTTT. This sequence encodes CASSSRQGANTGELFF.

The chain carries TRBV2 and TRBJ2-7; TRBD1 is a possible D gene (6 bases). The germline CDR1 and CDR2 sequences are SNHLY and FYNNEI. The CDR3 is 15 amino acids. Trimming removed 4 bases at V and 2 bases at J, with 15 bases between. In nucleotides, the CDR3 is TGTGCCAGCAGTGTAGGTCAGGGGACCCCCTACGAGCAGTACTTC. This codes for CASSVGQGTPYEQYF.

The chain is built from TRBV19 and TRBJ2-1; 9 bases agree with TRBD1. This CDR3 has 14 residues. CDR1 and CDR2 from the germline V gene are LNHDA and SQIVND (reference sequence). The V segment lost 4 bases and the J segment 6 bases; nucleotides outside the gene matches: 4. CDR3 sequence reads: CASSTGTGSNEQFF. CDR3 DNA: TGTGCCAGTAGTACCGGGACAGGGTCCAATGAGCAGTTCTTC.

V and J are TRBV4-1 and TRBJ2-1; D might be TRBD1 (6 bases). The CDR3 consists of 15 residues. Germline V lookup: CDR1 MGHRA, CDR2 YSYEKL. The V and J ends lost 3 bases and 4 bases respectively, with 13 bases between them. CDR3 DNA: TGCGCCAGCAGCCACTTTGACAGGAGGTACAATGAGCAGTTCTTC. This sequence encodes CASSHFDRRYNEQFF.

This chain links TRBV6-1 with TRBJ2-7; TRBD2 matches 7 bases. The V segment lost 6 bases and the J segment 7 bases; nucleotides outside the gene matches: 9. CDR1 is MNHNS, CDR2 SASEGT, per germline. There are 13 residues in the CDR3. The CDR3 protein is CASSLSVRGEQYF. In DNA form, the CDR3 reads TGTGCCAGCAGCCTTAGTGTGCGGGGGGAGCAGTACTTC.

The chain recombines TRBV5-1 with TRBJ1-1, with TRBD1 as a possible D gene (6 bases). Germline values: CDR1 SGHRS, CDR2 YFSETQ. CDR3 length: 11 amino acids. The germline V and J ends were trimmed by 5 bases and 9 bases, with 11 bases remaining between them. For the CDR3, the DNA is TGCGCCAGCAGAGGGGGGGGGAAAGCTTTCTTT. This encodes CASRGGGKAFF.

This clone was detected only once. This chain uses TRBV11-2 with TRBJ2-5; 9 positions match TRBD2. This CDR3 is built from 15 residues. CDR1 SGHAT and CDR2 FQNNGV come from the germline V gene. V was pared by 1 base and J by 5 bases, with 5 bases of the junction left unmatched. CDR3 DNA sequence: TGTGCCAGCAGCTTAGCAGCGGGAGGTTGGGAGACCCAGTACTTC. Its translation: CASSLAAGGWETQYF.

The sample holds one count of this clone. This sequence joins TRBV19 and TRBJ1-1; D is possibly TRBD1 (5 bases). Germline-derived CDR1 and CDR2 are LNHDA and SQIVND (reference sequence). The CDR3 loop spans 14 amino acids. Trimming cost V 4 bases and J 5 bases, with 14 bases left between them. CDR3 sequence (DNA): TGTGCCAGTAGTAAGGGACTGATGGGGACTGAAGCTTTCTTT. Translating gives CASSKGLMGTEAFF.

The chain is built from TRBV2 and TRBJ2-2, with 9 nucleotides matching TRBD2. The germline V gene encodes CDR1 SNHLY and CDR2 FYNNEI. CDR3 length: 15 amino acids. With 8 bases clipped from V and 0 bases from J, the junction kept 4 bases outside the gene matches. In nucleotides, the CDR3 is TGTGCCAGCCGGGGCGGGAGGGCGAACACCGGGGAGCTGTTTTTT. Translated: CASRGGRANTGELFF.

The V and J genes are TRBV25-1 and TRBJ1-2; D perhaps matches TRBD1 (6 bases). Germline values: CDR1 MGHDK, CDR2 SYGVNS. V was trimmed by 0 bases and J by 4 bases, leaving 12 bases between them. The CDR3 has 15 amino acids. CDR3 protein: CASSEYTGTGYGYTF. Written as DNA, the CDR3 is TGTGCCAGCAGTGAATATACAGGGACCGGCTATGGCTACACCTTC.

The chain uses TRBV5-1 and TRBJ2-7, with TRBD2 matching 7 bases. Trimming at V came to 3 bases and at J to 3 bases, leaving 3 bases not matched to a gene. The CDR3 spans 13 residues. CDR1 SGHRS and CDR2 YFSETQ come from the germline V gene. CDR3 amino acids: CASSSGTNYEQYF. For the CDR3, the DNA is TGCGCCAGCAGCTCCGGGACTAACTACGAGCAGTACTTC.

J is TRBJ1-3 and V is TRBV2; D gene uncertain. The CDR3 sequence is 16 residues long. The ends were cut back, 1 base at V and 2 bases at J, with 12 bases in the middle. Per the germline V gene, CDR1 is SNHLY and CDR2 is FYNNEI. This chain's CDR3 is CASSEDRGLAGNTIYF. The DNA of the CDR3 is TGTGCCAGCAGTGAAGATCGGGGTCTCGCTGGAAACACCATATATTTT.

This clone has a single count. At one of its ends the junction is not consistent with the germline gene, which may arise from a read error. The chain joins TRBV18 to TRBJ2-7; 7 bases agree with TRBD1. CDR3 length: 17 amino acids. Germline CDR1 is KGHSH and CDR2 is LQKENI. The CDR3 reads CASSPPREGAGSNKQYF. The CDR3 DNA reads TGTGCCAGCTCGCCACCACGAGAGGGGGCAGGGTCGAATAAGCAGTACTTC.